This passage covers 15 T cell receptor beta chains from one sample sequenced in a study of blood T cell repertoires in COVID-19. The method was immunoSEQ multiplex PCR; TCRdb's version includes in-frame clones alone and lacks a portion of them. The profile covers 95,000 to 100,000 clones, with around 90% appearing a single time and around 15% taken by the ten largest. The sample was peripheral blood. The receptors stem from a man aged 50 to 59 with acute or convalescent COVID-19.

V is TRBV10-2 and J is TRBJ1-3; 7 bases align to TRBD1. The CDR3 is 16 amino acids. V dropped 3 bases and J dropped 2; count of bases not matched to a gene: 7. CDR1 and CDR2 (germline): WSHSY, SAAADI. The CDR3 DNA reads as TGCGCCAGCAGTGACCTACAGGGGCTTGCTGGAAACACCATATATTTT. It yields the protein CASSDLQGLAGNTIYF.

The V and J genes are TRBV7-9 and TRBJ2-3; 8 nucleotides match TRBD1. This CDR3 comprises 15 residues. The ends lost 5 bases at V and 5 bases at J; junction bases unmatched: 9. CDR1 and CDR2 from the germline V gene are SEHNR and FQNEAQ (reference sequence). CDR3 DNA: TGTGCCAGCAGCCCCACCACAGGGGGAGTAGATACGCAGTATTTT. Translating gives CASSPTTGGVDTQYF.

The V gene is TRBV5-1, the J gene TRBJ1-1, with TRBD1 matching over 7 bases. Unmatched junction bases numbered 18, after V lost 3 bases and J lost 4 bases. There are 18 residues in the CDR3. Germline CDR1 reads SGHRS; CDR2 reads YFSETQ. As DNA, the CDR3 is TGCGCCAGCAGCTCAGAACCGGGACAGAACCGTGGAGGCACTGAAGCTTTCTTT. Amino acid sequence: CASSSEPGQNRGGTEAFF.

The rearrangement uses TRBV7-9 and TRBJ1-6, with 7 bases matching TRBD1. The CDR3 consists of 17 residues. Germline assignment: CDR1 SEHNR and CDR2 FQNEAQ (reference sequence). The V and J ends lost 4 bases and 9 bases, in that order; junction bases with no gene match: 15. The CDR3 region has the DNA TGTGCCAGCAGCTCCCATGACGCCCAGGGGGTAGGTTCACCCCTCCACTTT. This codes for CASSSHDAQGVGSPLHF.

V is TRBV6-2 or TRBV6-3 and J is TRBJ1-2; 7 positions match TRBD1. Germline assignment: CDR1 MNHEY and CDR2 SVGEGT. V lost 6 bases, J lost 2 bases, and 15 bases stayed unmatched. This CDR3 spans 17 amino acids. The CDR3 region is CASSPPLRQGRNYGYTF. DNA for the CDR3: TGTGCCAGCAGCCCTCCCCTTCGACAGGGAAGAAACTATGGCTACACCTTC.

This clone appeared a single time. J is TRBJ2-3 and V is TRBV4-1, with D perhaps matching TRBD2 (6 bases). Trimming removed 1 base from V and 6 bases from J, with 23 bases in between. The V gene's germline CDR1 is MGHRA and CDR2 YSYEKL. This CDR3 is built from 18 residues. CDR3 DNA sequence: TGCGCCAGCAGCCAAGTCCCTTTAGCGGTCCTTATTAGGGATACGCAGTATTTT. The encoded protein is CASSQVPLAVLIRDTQYF.

V gene TRBV5-1 combines with J gene TRBJ1-1, with D tentatively TRBD1 (5 bases). Between the trimmed V and J ends, which lost 0 bases and 2 bases, there was a span of 8 bases. This CDR3 contains 14 residues. CDR1 is SGHRS, CDR2 YFSETQ, per germline. The CDR3 loop reads CASSLVGGNTEAFF. The DNA of the CDR3 is TGCGCCAGCAGCTTGGTCGGGGGTAACACTGAAGCTTTCTTT.

The chain is built from TRBV7-8 and TRBJ1-5, with a tentative D call TRBD1 (5 bases). This CDR3 spans 18 amino acids. V was shortened by 1 base and J by 0 bases, with 16 bases between the two germline ends. Germline V gene lookup returns CDR1 SGHVS and CDR2 FQNEAQ. The CDR3 DNA reads as TGTGCCAGCAGCTTAGGGATCCCCCACAGGATTAGCAATCAGCCCCAGCATTTT. Encoded protein: CASSLGIPHRISNQPQHF. Drawing the rest from reference TRBV7-8 and TRBJ1-5, the complete variable domain is GAGVSQSPRYKVAKRGQDVALRCDPISGHVSLFWYQQALGQGPEFLTYFQNEAQLDKSGLPSDRFFAERPEGSVSTLKIQRTQQEDSAVYLCASSLGIPHRISNQPQHFGDGTRLSIL.

In its sample, this clone was seen a few times. The chain has TRBV9 and TRBJ2-2; D is perhaps TRBD2 (6 bases). Germline lookup yields CDR1 SGDLS and CDR2 YYNGEE. The germline V and J ends were trimmed by 4 bases and 0 bases, with 13 bases remaining between them. The CDR3 is made up of 16 amino acids. CDR3 nucleotides: TGTGCCAGCAGCCCGCGCGGAGGGCCGAACACCGGGGAGCTGTTTTTT. Translating it yields CASSPRGGPNTGELFF.

The rearrangement links TRBV2 to TRBJ1-2; 9 bases are a match to TRBD1. Germline CDR1 SNHLY, CDR2 FYNNEI. This CDR3 comprises 15 residues. The trim removed 7 bases at V and 5 bases at J, leaving 11 bases unmatched. In DNA, the CDR3 is TGTGCCAGCACAGAGGACAGGGGTGTCTGGTATGGCTACACCTTC. This sequence encodes CASTEDRGVWYGYTF.

The CDR3 sequence: CATSEAIDTEAFF. The CDR3 DNA reads TGTGCCACCAGTGAAGCTATCGACACTGAAGCTTTCTTT. The chain links TRBV24-1 to TRBJ1-1; D is unclear. Germline V gene sequence: CDR1 KGHDR, CDR2 SFDVKD. V lost 4 bases, J lost 3 bases, and 8 bases lay in between. This CDR3 has 13 amino acids.

The gene calls are TRBV7-9 and TRBJ2-1; 11 nucleotides agree with TRBD1. The CDR3 totals 14 residues. Germline CDR1 and CDR2: SEHNR and FQNEAQ (reference sequence). V gave up 5 bases and J gave up 6 bases; unmatched junction bases: 3. CDR3 DNA sequence: TGTGCCAGCAGCCCCGGGACAGGGGGCAATGAGCAGTTCTTC. It translates to CASSPGTGGNEQFF.

The chain employs TRBV5-4 and TRBJ1-1, with 10 bases matching TRBD1. Per germline, CDR1 SGHNT and CDR2 YYREEE (reference sequence). This CDR3 is 14 amino acids long. Unmatched junction bases numbered 3, after V lost 5 bases and J lost 2 bases. This CDR3 is CASRDRGLNTEAFF. CDR3 nucleotide sequence: TGTGCCAGCAGAGACAGGGGGCTAAACACTGAAGCTTTCTTT.

This clone has a single count. The chain couples TRBV10-3 to TRBJ2-7; a weak D match, TRBD2 (6 bases). V was trimmed by 0 bases and J by 4 bases, leaving 16 bases between them. The CDR3 loop spans 16 amino acids. CDR1 is ENHRY, CDR2 SYGVKD, per germline. CDR3 coding DNA: TGTGCCATCAGTGAGTCCTTGGGGGGAGTAAGGTACGAGCAGTACTTC. Its protein is CAISESLGGVRYEQYF.

The chain recombines TRBV11-3 with TRBJ1-2, with D perhaps TRBD1 (5 bases). In germline, CDR1 is SGHNT, CDR2 YENEEA. Trimming removed 6 bases from V and 6 bases from J, with 14 bases in between. This CDR3 is 13 amino acids long. The CDR3 loop is CASSVLGRDGYTF. CDR3 nucleotides: TGTGCCAGCAGTGTCCTCGGCAGGGATGGCTACACCTTC.